Sequencing of this T cell receptor (beta chain) was carried out in a study of CXCR3-negative and CXCR3-positive naive CD8 T cells. For the study at large: Libraries each contributed about 1.5 +/- 0.3 million TRB reads, for around 150 million in total. Study-wide results and limits: Expression of CXCR3 was partially reduced after cryopreservation, and fresh PBMCs were used in most assays. Memory CD8+ cells had much lower diversity, and both naive subsets had comparably high diversity.

Regarding this clonotype: The antigen remains undetermined.

Looked up from germline, CDR1 is DFQATT and CDR2 is SNEGSKA (reference sequence). The CDR3 sequence is 15 residues long. The TRB libraries of cDNA were built by UMI-labeled 5' RACE. One entry per CDR3 protein, without DNA, is what TCRdb gives after re-calling the 5' RACE reads. This listing includes over 55,000 distinct CDR3 sequences. The TCR sequence derives from a human donor in good health. Some clones in this sample may be carry-over from other donors' samples. The sample taken for sequencing was memory CD8+ T cells from blood. The genes are TRBV20-1 and TRBJ2-7; TCRdb's D gene call, TRBD1, goes unchecked for lack of DNA. This CDR3 is CSARDPGQGDYEQYF.